These 8 T cell receptor beta chains were all obtained from the same sample, sequenced in a study of low-dose radiotherapy and immunotherapy resistance in tumors. Time point denoted: before trial treatment. Primers targeting TRAV and TRBV primed first-strand cDNA, covering alpha and beta chains. The authors amplified TCRs for approximately 18 PCR cycles with a constant-region primer and a V-primer adapter. TCRdb redid the calling of the reads with MiXCR, one entry per CDR3 protein. The data show about 39,000 distinct CDR3 sequences, with roughly 28% seen just once and around 4% held by the top ten. Material: PBMCs, obtained before treatment. The source of these receptors is a male donor with gallbladder cancer.

Of note for this clonotype: The DNA is left out, because the CDR3 cannot be placed on it with certainty; the CDR3 is given as TCRdb lists it. The chain is built from TRBV13 and TRBJ2-2; TRBD2, as called in the table, went unchecked against the DNA. The CDR3 totals 15 residues, both ends included. The germline V gene has CDR1 PRHDT and CDR2 FYEKMQ (reference sequence). CDR3 residues: CASSFSGGTGELFFF.

This clonotype occurred many times. This chain connects TRBV11-2 to TRBJ2-5; 9 nucleotides align to TRBD2. CDR3 length: 13 residues. Germline-derived CDR1 and CDR2 are SGHAT and FQNNGV. V gave up 8 bases and J gave up 5 bases; unmatched junction bases: 6. The CDR3 spells CASGGGALETQYF. CDR3 nucleotides: TGTGCCAGCGGCGGGGGGGCCTTGGAGACCCAGTACTTC. Complete variable domain (other parts from reference TRBV11-2 and TRBJ2-5): EAGVAQSPRYKIIEKRQSVAFWCNPISGHATLYWYQQILGQGPKLLIQFQNNGVVDDSQLPKDRFSAERLKGVDSTLKIQPAKLEDSAVYLCASGGGALETQYFGPGTRLLVL.

This clonotype was seen many times. The rearrangement uses TRBV5-1 and TRBJ2-7; no clear D. V gave up 8 bases and J gave up 1 base, with 10 bases separating them. This CDR3 contains 12 residues. CDR1 SGHRS and CDR2 YFSETQ come from the germline V gene. The CDR3 sequence: CASRHSSYEQYF. The CDR3 DNA is TGCGCCAGTAGACACAGTTCCTACGAGCAGTACTTC.

This clonotype was seen ten or more times. This sequence joins TRBV23-1 and TRBJ2-4; possibly TRBD1 for D (6 bases). TRBV23-1 is an ORF, and what it does is uncertain. The ends were cut back, 5 bases at V and 9 bases at J, with 11 bases in the middle. The CDR3 is 12 residues long. The CDR3 coding sequence is TGCGCCAGCAGTGCGAGGGGGTGCATTCAGTACTTC. Its translation: CASSARGCIQYF.

To note about this clonotype: A far larger clone is just one base off, so this is likely a read error. This chain connects TRBV14 to TRBJ2-7; 7 bases line up with TRBD1. The CDR3 is 14 residues long. Unmatched junction bases numbered 10, after V lost 4 bases and J lost 7 bases. The V gene's germline CDR1 is SGHDN and CDR2 FVKESK. The CDR3 nucleotides read TGTGCCAGCAGCCCCGGACAGGTCTGGAATGAGCAGTACTTC. It is translated as CASSPGQVWNEQYF.

J is TRBJ2-7 and V is TRBV5-1, with 7 bases lining up with TRBD2. In germline, CDR1 is SGHRS, CDR2 YFSETQ. CDR3 length: 14 amino acids. V was clipped by 4 bases and J by 6 bases; unmatched bases: 10. CDR3 DNA sequence: TGCGCCAGCAGCCCTGGAGCGGGATCCCGCGAGCAGTACTTC. Amino acid sequence: CASSPGAGSREQYF.

The chain employs TRBV12-3 or TRBV12-4 and TRBJ2-1; 7 bases are a match to TRBD1. The junction had 6 bases not matched to a gene; V was cut back by 3 bases and J by 10 bases. The CDR3 runs 13 residues. The CDR3 bases are TGTGCCAGCAGTTTGGGACAGAGCTACGAGCAGTTCTTC. Its protein product is CASSLGQSYEQFF.

This clonotype has a handful of counts. CDR3 coding DNA: TGTGCCAGCAGTCCGGGATATGGCTACACCTTC. Translation gives CASSPGYGYTF. The V call is TRBV7-2, the J call TRBJ1-2; D gene ambiguous. Germline V CDR1 and CDR2: SGHTA, FQGNSA. V lost 6 bases and J 5 bases, leaving 7 bases between the germline ends. CDR3 size: 11 residues.